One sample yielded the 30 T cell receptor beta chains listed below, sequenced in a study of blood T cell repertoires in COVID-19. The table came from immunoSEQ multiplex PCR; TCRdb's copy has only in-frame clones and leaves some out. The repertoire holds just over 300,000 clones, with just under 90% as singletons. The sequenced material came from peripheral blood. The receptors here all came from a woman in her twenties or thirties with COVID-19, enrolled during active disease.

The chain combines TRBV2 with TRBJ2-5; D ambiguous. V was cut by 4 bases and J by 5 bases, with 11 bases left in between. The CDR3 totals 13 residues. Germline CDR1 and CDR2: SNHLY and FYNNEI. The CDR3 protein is CASSGEWAETQYF. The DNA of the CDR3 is TGTGCCAGCAGTGGTGAATGGGCGGAGACCCAGTACTTC.

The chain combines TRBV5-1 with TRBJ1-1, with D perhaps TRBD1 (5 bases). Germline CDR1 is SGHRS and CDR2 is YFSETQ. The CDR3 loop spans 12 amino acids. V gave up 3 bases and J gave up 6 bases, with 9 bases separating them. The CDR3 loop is CASSSDRPEAFF. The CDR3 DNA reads TGCGCCAGCAGCTCTGACAGACCTGAAGCTTTCTTT.

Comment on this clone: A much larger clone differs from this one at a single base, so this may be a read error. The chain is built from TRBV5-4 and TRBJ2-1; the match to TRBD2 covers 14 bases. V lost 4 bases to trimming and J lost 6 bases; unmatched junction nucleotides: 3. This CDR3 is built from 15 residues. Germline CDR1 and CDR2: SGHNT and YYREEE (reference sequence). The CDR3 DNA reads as TGTGCCAGCAGCCCCGGGACTAGCGGGGGCAATGAGCAGTTCTTC. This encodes CASSPGTSGGNEQFF.

In nucleotides, the CDR3 is TGCGCCAGCAGCTTAACGACAGGGGCGGGCGAGCAGTACTTC. Translating it yields CASSLTTGAGEQYF. This chain joins TRBV5-1 and TRBJ2-7; TRBD1 aligns across 8 bases. The V gene end was trimmed by 2 bases and the J gene end by 6 bases; junction bases not matched to a gene: 7. This CDR3 comprises 14 residues. CDR1 and CDR2 from the germline V gene are SGHRS and YFSETQ.

Here the CDR3 reads CASSANWNTEAFF. CDR3 sequence (DNA): TGTGCCAGCAGCGCAAACTGGAACACTGAAGCTTTCTTT. This chain connects TRBV11-2 to TRBJ1-1; no reliable D call. V dropped 5 bases and J dropped 1 base, with 8 bases sitting between them. Germline V CDR1 and CDR2: SGHAT, FQNNGV. The CDR3 has 13 residues.

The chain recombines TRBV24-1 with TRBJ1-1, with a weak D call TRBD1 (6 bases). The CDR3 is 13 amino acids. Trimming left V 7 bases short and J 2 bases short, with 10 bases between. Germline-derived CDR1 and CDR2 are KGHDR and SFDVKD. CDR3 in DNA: TGTGCCACCAGCCAGACAGGAAACACTGAAGCTTTCTTT. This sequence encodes CATSQTGNTEAFF.

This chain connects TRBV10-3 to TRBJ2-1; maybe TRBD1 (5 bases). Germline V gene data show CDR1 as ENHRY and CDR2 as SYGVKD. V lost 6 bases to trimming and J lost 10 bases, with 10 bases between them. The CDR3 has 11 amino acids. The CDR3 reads CAISLGVEQFF. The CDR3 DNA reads TGTGCCATCAGCCTAGGGGTGGAGCAGTTCTTC.

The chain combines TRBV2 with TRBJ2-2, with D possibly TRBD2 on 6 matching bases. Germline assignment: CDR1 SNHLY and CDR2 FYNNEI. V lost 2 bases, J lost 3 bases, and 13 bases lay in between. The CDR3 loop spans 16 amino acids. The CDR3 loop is CASSEQRLVHTGELFF. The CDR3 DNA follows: TGTGCCAGCAGTGAACAAAGACTAGTTCACACCGGGGAGCTGTTTTTT.

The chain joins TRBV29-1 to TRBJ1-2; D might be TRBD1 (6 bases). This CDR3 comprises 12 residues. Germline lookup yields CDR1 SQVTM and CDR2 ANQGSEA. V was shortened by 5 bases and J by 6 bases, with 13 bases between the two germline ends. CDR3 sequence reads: CSVLRGANGYTF. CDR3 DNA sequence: TGCAGCGTTCTGCGGGGGGCAAATGGCTACACCTTC.

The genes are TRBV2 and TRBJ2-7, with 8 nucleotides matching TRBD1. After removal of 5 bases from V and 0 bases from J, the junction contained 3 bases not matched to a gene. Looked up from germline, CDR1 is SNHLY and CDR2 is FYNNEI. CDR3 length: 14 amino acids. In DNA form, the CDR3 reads TGTGCCAGCAGTTGGGACAGGAGCTCCTACGAGCAGTACGTC. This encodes CASSWDRSSYEQYV.

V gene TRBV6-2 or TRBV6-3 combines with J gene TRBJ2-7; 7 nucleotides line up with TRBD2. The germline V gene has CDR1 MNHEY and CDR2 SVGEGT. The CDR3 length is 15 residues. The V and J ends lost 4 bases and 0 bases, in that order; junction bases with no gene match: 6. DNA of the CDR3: TGTGCCAGCAGTTGGGGGGGTCCCCCCTCCTACGAGCAGTACTTC. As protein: CASSWGGPPSYEQYF.

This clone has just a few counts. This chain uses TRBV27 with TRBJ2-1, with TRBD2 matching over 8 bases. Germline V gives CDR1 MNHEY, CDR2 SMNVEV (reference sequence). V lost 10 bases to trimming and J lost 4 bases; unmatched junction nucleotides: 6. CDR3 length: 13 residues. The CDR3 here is CATARGAYNEQFF. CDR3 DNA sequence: TGTGCCACGGCGCGGGGGGCGTACAATGAGCAGTTCTTC.

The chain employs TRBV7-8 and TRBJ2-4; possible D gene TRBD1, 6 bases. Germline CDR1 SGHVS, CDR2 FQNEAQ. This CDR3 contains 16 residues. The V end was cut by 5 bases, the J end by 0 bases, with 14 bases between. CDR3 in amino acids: CASSPVAGVAKNIQYF. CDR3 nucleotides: TGTGCCAGCAGCCCCGTAGCAGGGGTAGCCAAAAACATTCAGTACTTC. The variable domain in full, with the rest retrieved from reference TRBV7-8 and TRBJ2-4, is GAGVSQSPRYKVAKRGQDVALRCDPISGHVSLFWYQQALGQGPEFLTYFQNEAQLDKSGLPSDRFFAERPEGSVSTLKIQRTQQEDSAVYLCASSPVAGVAKNIQYFGAGTRLSVL.

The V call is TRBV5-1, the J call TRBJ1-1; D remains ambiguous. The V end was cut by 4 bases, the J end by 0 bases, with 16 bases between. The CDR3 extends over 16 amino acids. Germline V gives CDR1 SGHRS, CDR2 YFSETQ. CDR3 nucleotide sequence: TGCGCCAGCAGCCCGGGAGCAGCACCCTTGAACACTGAAGCTTTCTTT. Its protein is CASSPGAAPLNTEAFF.

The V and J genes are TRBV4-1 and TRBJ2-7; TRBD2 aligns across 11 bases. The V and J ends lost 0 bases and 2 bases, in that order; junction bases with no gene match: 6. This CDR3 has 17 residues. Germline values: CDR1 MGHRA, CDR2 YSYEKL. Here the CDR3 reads CASSQDPGLAVPYEQYV. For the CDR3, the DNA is TGCGCCAGCAGCCAAGATCCGGGACTAGCGGTTCCCTACGAGCAGTACGTC.

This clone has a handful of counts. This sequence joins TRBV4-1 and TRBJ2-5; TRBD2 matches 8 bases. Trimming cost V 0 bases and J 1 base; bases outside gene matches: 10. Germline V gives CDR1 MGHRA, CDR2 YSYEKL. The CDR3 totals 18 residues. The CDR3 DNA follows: TGCGCCAGCAGCCAAGAAGCCCCAGCGGGGGTTTCCCAAGAGACCCAGTACTTC. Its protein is CASSQEAPAGVSQETQYF.

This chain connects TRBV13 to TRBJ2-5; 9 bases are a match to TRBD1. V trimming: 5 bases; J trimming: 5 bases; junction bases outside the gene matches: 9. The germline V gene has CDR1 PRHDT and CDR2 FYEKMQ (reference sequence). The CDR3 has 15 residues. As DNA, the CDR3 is TGTGCCAGCAGCACCCGGACAGGGGAAGGGGAGACCCAGTACTTC. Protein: CASSTRTGEGETQYF.

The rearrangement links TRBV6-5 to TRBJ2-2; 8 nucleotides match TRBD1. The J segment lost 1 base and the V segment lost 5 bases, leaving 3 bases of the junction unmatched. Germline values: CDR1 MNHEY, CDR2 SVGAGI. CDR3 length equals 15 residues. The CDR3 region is CASSQDRVNTGELFF. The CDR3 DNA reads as TGTGCCAGCAGTCAGGACAGGGTGAACACCGGGGAGCTGTTTTTT.

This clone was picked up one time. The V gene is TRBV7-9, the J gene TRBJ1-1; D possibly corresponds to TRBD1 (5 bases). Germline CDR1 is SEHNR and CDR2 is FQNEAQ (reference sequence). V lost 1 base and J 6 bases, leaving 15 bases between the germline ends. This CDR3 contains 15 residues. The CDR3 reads CASSLGPRAGAEAFF. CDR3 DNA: TGTGCCAGCAGCTTAGGGCCCAGGGCTGGGGCTGAAGCTTTCTTT.

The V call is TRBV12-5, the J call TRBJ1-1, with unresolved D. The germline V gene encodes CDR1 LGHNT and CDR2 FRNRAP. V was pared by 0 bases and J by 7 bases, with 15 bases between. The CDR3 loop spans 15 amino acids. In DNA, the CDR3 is TGTGCTAGTGGTTTGGTTCTCACGCCGGGAGGTGAAGCTTTCTTT. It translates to CASGLVLTPGGEAFF.

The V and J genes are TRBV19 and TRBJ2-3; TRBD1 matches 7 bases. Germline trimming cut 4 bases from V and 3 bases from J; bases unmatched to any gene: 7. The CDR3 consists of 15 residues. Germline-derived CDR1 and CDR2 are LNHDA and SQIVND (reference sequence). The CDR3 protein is CASSTGQGVTDTQYF. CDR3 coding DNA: TGTGCCAGTAGTACAGGGCAGGGGGTTACAGATACGCAGTATTTT.

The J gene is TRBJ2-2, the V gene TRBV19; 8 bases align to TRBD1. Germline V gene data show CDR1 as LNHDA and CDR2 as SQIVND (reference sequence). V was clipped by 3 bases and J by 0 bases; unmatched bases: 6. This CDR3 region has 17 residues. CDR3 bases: TGTGCCAGTAGTATCGACCACAGGGGGGCGAACACCGGGGAGCTGTTTTTT. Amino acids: CASSIDHRGANTGELFF.

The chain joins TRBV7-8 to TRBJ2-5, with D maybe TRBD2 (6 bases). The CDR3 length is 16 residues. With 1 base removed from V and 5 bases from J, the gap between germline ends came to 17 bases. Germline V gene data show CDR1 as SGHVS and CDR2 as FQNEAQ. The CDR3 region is CASSLDGGRAWETQYF. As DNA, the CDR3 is TGTGCCAGCAGCTTAGACGGGGGTCGGGCGTGGGAGACCCAGTACTTC.

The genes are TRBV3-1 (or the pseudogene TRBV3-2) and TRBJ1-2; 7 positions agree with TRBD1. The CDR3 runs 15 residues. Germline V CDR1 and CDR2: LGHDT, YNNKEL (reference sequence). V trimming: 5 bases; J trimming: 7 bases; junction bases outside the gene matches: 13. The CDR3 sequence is CASSGTGTDYFGYTF. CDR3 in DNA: TGTGCCAGCAGCGGGACCGGGACAGACTACTTTGGCTACACCTTC.

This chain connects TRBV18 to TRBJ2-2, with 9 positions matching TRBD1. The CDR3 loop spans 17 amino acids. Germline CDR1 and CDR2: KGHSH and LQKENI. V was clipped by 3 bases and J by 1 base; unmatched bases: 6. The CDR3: CASSPPGGQGNTGELFF. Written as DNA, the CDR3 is TGTGCCAGCTCACCCCCCGGGGGACAGGGGAACACCGGGGAGCTGTTTTTT. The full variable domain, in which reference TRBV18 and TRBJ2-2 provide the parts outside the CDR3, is NAGVMQNPRHLVRRRGQEARLRCSPMKGHSHVYWYRQLPEEGLKFMVYLQKENIIDESGMPKERFSAEFPKEGPSILRIQQVVRGDSAAYFCASSPPGGQGNTGELFFGEGSRLTVL.

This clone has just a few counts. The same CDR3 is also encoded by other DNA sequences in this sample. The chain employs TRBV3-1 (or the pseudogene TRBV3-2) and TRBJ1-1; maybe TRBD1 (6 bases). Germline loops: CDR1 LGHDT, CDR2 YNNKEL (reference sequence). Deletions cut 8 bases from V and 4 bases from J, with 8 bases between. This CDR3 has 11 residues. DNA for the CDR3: TGTGCCAGCCGAGGGGGCACTGAAGCTTTCTTT. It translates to CASRGGTEAFF.

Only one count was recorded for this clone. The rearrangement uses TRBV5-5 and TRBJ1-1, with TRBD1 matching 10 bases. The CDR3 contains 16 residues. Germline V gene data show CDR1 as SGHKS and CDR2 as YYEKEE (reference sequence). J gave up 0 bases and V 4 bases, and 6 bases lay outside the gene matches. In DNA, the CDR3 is TGTGCCAGCAGCGGAAGACAGGGGGCTATGAACACTGAAGCTTTCTTT. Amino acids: CASSGRQGAMNTEAFF.

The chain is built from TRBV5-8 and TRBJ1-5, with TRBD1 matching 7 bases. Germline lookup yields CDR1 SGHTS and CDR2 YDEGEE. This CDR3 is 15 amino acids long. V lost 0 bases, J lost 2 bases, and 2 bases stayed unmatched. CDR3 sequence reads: CASSLDRGGNQPQHF. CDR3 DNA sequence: TGTGCCAGCAGCTTGGACAGGGGAGGCAATCAGCCCCAGCATTTT.

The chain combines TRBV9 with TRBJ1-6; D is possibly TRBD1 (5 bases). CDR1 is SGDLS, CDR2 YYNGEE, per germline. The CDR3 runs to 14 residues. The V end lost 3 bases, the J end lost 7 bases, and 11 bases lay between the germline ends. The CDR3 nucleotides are TGTGCCAGCAGCGAGACAGTCGGAAATTCACCCCTCCACTTT. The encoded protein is CASSETVGNSPLHF.

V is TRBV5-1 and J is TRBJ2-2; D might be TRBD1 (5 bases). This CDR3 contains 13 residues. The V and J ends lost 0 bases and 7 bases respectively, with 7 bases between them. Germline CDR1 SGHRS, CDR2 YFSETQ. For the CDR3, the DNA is TGCGCCAGCAGCTTGGAGGGGCGCGGGGAGCTGTTTTTT. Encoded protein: CASSLEGRGELFF.